These 10 T cell receptor beta chains were sequenced from one sample in a study of cytomegalovirus exposure and HLA in healthy donors (dated by TCRdb to about 2017). The receptor library was made with the immunoSEQ multiplex PCR assay. The multiplex PCR relied on a mix of 60 forward primers for TCR Vbeta segments and 13 reverse primers for TCR Jbeta segments. Imported from immuneACCESS, the table was reduced by TCRdb to in-frame sequences with V and J called. These copies leave out some clones; in studies compared against another copy, an unresolved V gene accounts for under half, and the cause of the remainder is not known. This sample gives 80,000 or so clones in total; about 80% of them show up just once. The ten top clones hold around 7% of the sample. The sequencing input was PBMCs. These receptors were collected from a woman aged 40-49 years in good health and CMV-seronegative.

V usage is TRBV11-2 and J usage is TRBJ2-5; D possibly corresponds to TRBD1 (6 bases). Germline V gene data show CDR1 as SGHAT and CDR2 as FQNNGV. V lost 1 base, J lost 5 bases, and 17 bases lay in between. This CDR3 region has 16 residues. CDR3 sequence: CASSLGVGQTKETQYF. The CDR3 nucleotides are TGTGCCAGCAGCTTAGGGGTGGGACAAACAAAGGAGACCCAGTACTTC.

The chain has TRBV4-3 and TRBJ2-5; TRBD1 is a possible D gene (6 bases). The CDR3 runs to 15 residues. V dropped 0 bases and J dropped 5 bases, with 13 bases sitting between them. Germline loops: CDR1 LGHNA, CDR2 YSLEER. The DNA for the CDR3 is TGCGCCAGCAGCCAAGAGGCAGTTAGGGGGGAGACCCAGTACTTC. Protein sequence: CASSQEAVRGETQYF.

The chain couples TRBV28 to TRBJ2-7; TRBD1 matches at 8 bases. There are 13 residues in the CDR3. J gave up 0 bases and V 11 bases, and 6 bases lay outside the gene matches. Looked up from germline, CDR1 is MDHEN and CDR2 is SYDVKM. The CDR3 region is CAGQDRASYEQYF. For the CDR3, the DNA is TGTGCCGGTCAGGACAGGGCCTCCTACGAGCAGTACTTC. The full variable domain, in which reference TRBV28 and TRBJ2-7 provide the parts outside the CDR3, is DVKVTQSSRYLVKRTGEKVFLECVQDMDHENMFWYRQDPGLGLRLIYFSYDVKMKEKGDIPEGYSVSREKKERFSLILESASTNQTSMYLCAGQDRASYEQYFGPGTRLTVT.

The genes are TRBV28 and TRBJ1-1, with a possible D match to TRBD1 (5 bases). The V gene lost 7 bases and the J gene lost 3 bases, with 21 bases spanning the gap. This CDR3 region has 16 residues. CDR1 and CDR2 from the germline V gene are MDHEN and SYDVKM. Here the CDR3 reads CASTTPGFRVDTEAFF. The CDR3 coding sequence is TGTGCCAGCACTACTCCAGGGTTTCGGGTGGACACTGAAGCTTTCTTT.

The chain couples TRBV2 to TRBJ1-1, with TRBD1 as a possible D gene (6 bases). Germline lookup yields CDR1 SNHLY and CDR2 FYNNEI. The CDR3 covers 13 residues. V was trimmed by 8 bases and J by 6 bases, leaving 16 bases between them. The CDR3 sequence is CASDEQGSAEAFF. The DNA for the CDR3 is TGTGCCAGCGACGAACAGGGTAGTGCTGAAGCTTTCTTT. The full variable domain, its missing parts supplied by reference TRBV2 and TRBJ1-1, is EPEVTQTPSHQVTQMGQEVILRCVPISNHLYFYWYRQILGQKVEFLVSFYNNEISEKSEIFDDQFSVERPDGSNFTLKIRSTKLEDSAMYFCASDEQGSAEAFFGQGTRLTVV.

The gene calls are TRBV28 and TRBJ2-2; tentatively, D is TRBD2 (6 bases). V was pared by 5 bases and J by 7 bases, with 17 bases between. This CDR3 is built from 15 residues. CDR1 and CDR2 (germline): MDHEN, SYDVKM. The CDR3 DNA sequence: TGTGCCAGCAGTCTCCCGACTAGTTCCGGCGGGGAGCTGTTTTTT. This encodes CASSLPTSSGGELFF.

This sequence joins TRBV6-4 and TRBJ1-2, with 9 positions matching TRBD1. CDR3 length equals 15 residues. CDR1 is MRHNA, CDR2 SNTAGT, per germline. Trimming at V came to 4 bases and at J to 2 bases, leaving 5 bases not matched to a gene. This chain's CDR3 is CASSVEGTGNYGYTF. The CDR3 DNA sequence: TGTGCCAGCAGTGTAGAGGGGACAGGGAACTATGGCTACACCTTC.

J is TRBJ2-5 and V is TRBV28; perhaps TRBD2 as D (5 bases). The V and J ends lost 7 bases and 2 bases respectively, with 26 bases between them. The CDR3 runs 18 residues. CDR1 is MDHEN and CDR2 is SYDVKM in the germline V gene. The CDR3 DNA follows: TGTGCCAGCACTCCTGGCTTTAGTGGCGCAGCGGCACAAGAGACCCAGTACTTC. Translating it yields CASTPGFSGAAAQETQYF.

This clone appeared once. This CDR3 reads CASSFDRGVGTDTQYF. For the CDR3, the DNA is TGTGCCAGCAGCTTCGACAGGGGTGTCGGCACAGATACGCAGTATTTT. The gene calls are TRBV5-6 and TRBJ2-3; 8 bases align to TRBD1. Germline CDR1 reads SGHDT; CDR2 reads YYEEEE. V gave up 2 bases and J gave up 1 base; unmatched junction bases: 6. There are 16 residues in the CDR3.

This clone was seen a few times. The CDR3 here is CAWDGGGHTF. The CDR3 nucleotides are TGTGCCTGGGACGGAGGAGGCCACACCTTC. The V gene is TRBV30, the J gene TRBJ1-2; no clear D gene. Trimming stripped 5 bases from V and 12 bases from J, with 13 bases between. CDR3 length: 10 amino acids. Germline V gene sequence: CDR1 GTSNPN, CDR2 SVGIG (reference sequence).